The entry that follows covers one TCR beta chain sequence. TCRdb reprocessed the reads via MiXCR and lists one record per CDR3 protein. The repertoire consists of 80,000 to 100,000 distinct CDR3 sequences, with about a third occurring once and the leading ten covering 2.2%. This CDR3 comprises 16 residues. Trimming removed 3 bases from V and 8 bases from J; junction bases left unmatched: 12. The germline gives CDR1 SEHNR, CDR2 FQNEAQ (reference sequence). The entry originates in a study of type 1 regulatory T cells. Study details: T-allo10 is a Tr1-enriched, alloantigen-specific CD4 T cell product made in vitro.

This sequence joins TRBV7-9 and TRBJ2-4, with TRBD2 matching 8 bases. The clonotype was recovered from a human donor in good health. The specimen was CD4+ T cells, either the whole sample or a sorted fraction (not recorded which). As DNA, the CDR3 is TGTGCCAGCAGCTTGGGCGAAGCGGGAGAGTGGTACATTCAGTACTTC. As protein: CASSLGEAGEWYIQYF.